This T cell receptor beta chain was captured in a study of T cells in tumors after PD-1 blockade. Study-wide background: A subset received ongoing vismodegib 150 mg daily alongside anti-PD-1 therapy. Mean per blood sample: 113,528 templates (roughly 22,000-257,772), 36,536 unique clonotypes.

Germline loops: CDR1 SGHRS, CDR2 YFSETQ. Losses at the gene ends were 2 bases for V and 7 bases for J; bases not matched to a gene: 14. There are 17 residues in the CDR3. Genomic DNA template from tumor biopsies or peripheral blood, roughly 616 ng to 6,004 ng input. Repertoires were generated with immunoSEQ multiplex PCR, while TCRdb's copy carries only in-frame clones and drops some. This table holds more than 5,000 clones, around 84% found once. The sequence derives from a human donor with advanced basal cell or squamous cell carcinoma (not recorded which). The genes are TRBV5-1 and TRBJ2-7; 11 positions agree with TRBD1. The sequenced sample was PBMCs, obtained after anti-PD-1 therapy. The CDR3 region is CASSLDPDRGPVREQYF. The CDR3 nucleotides are TGCGCCAGCAGCTTAGACCCGGACAGGGGGCCGGTGAGGGAGCAGTACTTC.